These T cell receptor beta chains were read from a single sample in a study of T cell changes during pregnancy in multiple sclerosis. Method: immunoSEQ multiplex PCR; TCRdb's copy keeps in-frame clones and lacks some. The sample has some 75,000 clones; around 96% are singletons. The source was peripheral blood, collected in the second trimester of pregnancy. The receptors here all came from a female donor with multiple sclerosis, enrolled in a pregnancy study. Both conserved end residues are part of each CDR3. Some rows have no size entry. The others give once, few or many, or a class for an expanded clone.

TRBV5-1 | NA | CASSANTGQKETQYF
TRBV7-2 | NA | CASSPYSYNQPQHF
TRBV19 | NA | CASRTGTGGRSEQYF
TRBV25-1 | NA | CASSTGGETEAFF
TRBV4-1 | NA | CASSQKFPGTDLYEQYF
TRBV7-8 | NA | CASSLGAGGASGYGYTF
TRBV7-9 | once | CASSPDRGRGGELFF
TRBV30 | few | CAWREPLAGSYNEQFF
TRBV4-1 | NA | CASSPPTAPGTDTQYF
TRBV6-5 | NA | CASSYSQAGVSDTQYF
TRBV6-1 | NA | CASSGGGGNEKLFF
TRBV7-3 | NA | CASSTGQGITSTDTQYF
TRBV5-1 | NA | CASKPSGSYEQYF
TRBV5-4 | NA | CASRYRVIMKNSFF
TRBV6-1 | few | CASSSDRIFNYGYTF
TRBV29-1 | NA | CSAIQGTLDEQYF
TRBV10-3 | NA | CATTLAGADTQYF
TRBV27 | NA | CASSFAPGGRHRGFF
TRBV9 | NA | CASSAGGSGLGEKLFF
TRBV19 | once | CASSRVPAEPTDTQYF
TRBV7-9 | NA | CASREGLAGFEQFF
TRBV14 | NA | CASSQRTSGPDTQYF
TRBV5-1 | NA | CASSLTGPSMNTEAFF
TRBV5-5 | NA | CASSFSTGGGSYGYTF
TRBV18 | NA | CASSHPGLHLTGELFF
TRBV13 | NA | CASSFPGGNEQFF